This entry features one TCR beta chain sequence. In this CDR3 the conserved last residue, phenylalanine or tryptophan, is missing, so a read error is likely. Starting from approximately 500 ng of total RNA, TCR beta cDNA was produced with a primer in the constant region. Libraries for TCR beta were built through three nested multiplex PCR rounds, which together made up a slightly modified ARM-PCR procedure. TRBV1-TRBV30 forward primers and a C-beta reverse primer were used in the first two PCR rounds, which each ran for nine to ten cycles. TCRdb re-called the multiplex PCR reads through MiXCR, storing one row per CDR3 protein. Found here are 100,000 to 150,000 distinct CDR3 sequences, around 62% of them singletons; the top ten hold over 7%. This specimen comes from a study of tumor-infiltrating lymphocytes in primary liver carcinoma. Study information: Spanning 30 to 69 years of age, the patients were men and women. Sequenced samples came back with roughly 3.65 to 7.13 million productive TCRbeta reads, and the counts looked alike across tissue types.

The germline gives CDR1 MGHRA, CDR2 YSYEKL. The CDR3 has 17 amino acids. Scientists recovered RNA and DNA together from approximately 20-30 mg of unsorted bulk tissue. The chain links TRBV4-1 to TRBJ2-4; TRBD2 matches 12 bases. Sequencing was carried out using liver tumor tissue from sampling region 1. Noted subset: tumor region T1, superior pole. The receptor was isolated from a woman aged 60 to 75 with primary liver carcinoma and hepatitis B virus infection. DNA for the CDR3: TGCGCCAGCAGTCAAGACCGTTCCGGGACTAGCGGGAACATTCAGTACTTA. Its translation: CASSQDRSGTSGNIQYL.